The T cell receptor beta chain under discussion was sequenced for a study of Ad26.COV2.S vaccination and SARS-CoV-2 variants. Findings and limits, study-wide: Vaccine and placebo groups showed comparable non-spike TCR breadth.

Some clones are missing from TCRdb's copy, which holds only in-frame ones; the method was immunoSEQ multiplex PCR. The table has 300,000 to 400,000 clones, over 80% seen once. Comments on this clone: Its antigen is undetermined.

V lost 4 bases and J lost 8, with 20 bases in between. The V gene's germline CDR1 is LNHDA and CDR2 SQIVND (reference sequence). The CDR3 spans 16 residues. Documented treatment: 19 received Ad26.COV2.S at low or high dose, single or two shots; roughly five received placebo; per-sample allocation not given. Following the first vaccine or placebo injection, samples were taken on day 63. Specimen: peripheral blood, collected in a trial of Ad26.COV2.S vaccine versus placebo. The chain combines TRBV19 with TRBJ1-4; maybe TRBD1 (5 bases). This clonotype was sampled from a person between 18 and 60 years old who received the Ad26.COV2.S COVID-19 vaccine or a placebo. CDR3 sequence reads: CASSTGREGHYEKLFF. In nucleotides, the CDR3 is TGTGCCAGTAGTACCGGCAGGGAAGGACACTACGAAAAACTGTTTTTT.